This TCR beta chain was captured by sequencing in a study of CD8 T cells in ankylosing spondylitis. TCRdb reprocessed the 5' RACE reads via MiXCR and lists one record per CDR3 protein. The sample holds about 800,000 distinct CDR3 sequences, 12% seen once. V was pared by 3 bases and J by 2 bases, with 9 bases of the junction left unmatched. The CDR3 runs 16 residues. Germline CDR1 is DFQATT and CDR2 is SNEGSKA (reference sequence). Study observations and caveats: It appeared that ankylosing spondylitis blood was characterized by a TCR beta motif of several highly homologous variants.

This clonotype showed up many times. Its antigen is undetermined. The genes are TRBV20-1 and TRBJ2-3, with 9 positions matching TRBD2. The clonotype originates from a male donor with ankylosing spondylitis. Sequenced material: blood, either unsorted or a sorted T cell fraction (not recorded which). The CDR3 bases are TGCAGTGCTAGGAAGGAGACTAGCGGACCCACAGATACGCAGTATTTT. It is translated as CSARKETSGPTDTQYF.